This T cell receptor beta chain appears in the sequencing data of a study of shared clonotypes between healthy human individuals. Background on the study: Samples came from a couple of female and a few male donors aged 18 to 49.

Trimming left V 0 bases short and J 7 bases short, with 11 bases between. CDR1 is SGHRS, CDR2 YFSETQ, per germline. This CDR3 has 15 residues. Data came from immunoSEQ multiplex PCR; TCRdb stores just in-frame clones and leaves some out. The table records about 380,000 clones, 90% to 97% of them present only once. CD8 memory cells included CD45RO+ cells plus CCR7-negative CD45RA+ TemRA cells. This clone was seen just once. The chain uses TRBV5-1 and TRBJ1-6; D not resolved. The TCR originated in a young man in good health. Sequencing was done on a sample of memory CD8+ T cells sorted from blood. Subset indicated: CD45RO+ cells pooled with CCR7-negative TemRA cells. The CDR3 here is CASSLEGRRNSPLHF. CDR3 bases: TGCGCCAGCAGCTTGGAAGGCCGTAGGAATTCACCCCTCCACTTT.